This TCR beta chain was documented in a study of T cells in Graves' hyperthyroidism and ophthalmopathy (dated by TCRdb to between 2018 and 2021). Describing the broader study: Peripheral blood was collected at initial diagnosis, before any treatment. TCR V-J signatures able to tell the groups apart were searched for in a discovery cohort of 90 to 100 patients, of whom 43 had Graves' ophthalmopathy and around 56 had stable Graves' hyperthyroidism. An independent validation cohort of 18 to 20 hyperthyroidism patients and over 15 patients who later progressed to ophthalmopathy tested prospective prediction of ophthalmopathy. The approximately 90 discovery patients were randomly split 7:3 into training and test sets. In addition, the study compared T-cell repertoires in thyroid tissue and in blood from several Graves' hyperthyroidism patients. After blood sampling, hyperthyroidism patients were treated with methimazole at a starting dose of 30 mg daily, and ophthalmopathy patients were treated with high-dose intravenous methylprednisolone. TCR Vbeta CDR3 sequencing of 130 to 150 peripheral blood samples (under 45 ophthalmopathy, over 70 hyperthyroidism and roughly 17 progressor patients) is reported in the paper.

This clonotype was seen a few times. Which antigen it targets is not known. Base qualities are missing; no much larger clone stands one base away. TCR beta CDR3 regions were amplified from RNA transcripts. For the first round of RT-PCR on the TCR CDR3, the HTBI primer set was used together with the Qiagen OneStep RT-PCR kit. The libraries were constructed in a second round of multiplex PCR and then size-selected and purified. Sequencing of the libraries was done on an Illumina HiSeq2000 using paired-end 100 bp reads. On the study's bioinformatics: SOAPnuke was used to process the raw data, with reads discarded if the reads contained adapters or uncalled bases, had a mean Phred below 15, or lacked an exact constant-primer or identifier match. COPE v1.2.5 was used to merge high-quality paired reads, and clonotypes were defined as unique nucleotide sequences. Clonotypes were aligned to IMGT TRBV, TRBD and TRBJ reference segments using MiTCR v1.1. The analysis included only V-J combinations with a frequency above 0.0001, which together covered approximately 99% of the repertoires. The TCS score was defined as the ratio of F50 (clonal expansion) to E x V (chaos), calculated using BLOSUM62-based TCRdist between CDR3 peptides within each V-J. Welch's t-statistics and random forest reduced around 510 V-J features to some 14, which were used in a naive Bayes classifier (R e1071). TCRdb redid the processing of the public reads, applying fastp at Q25 and MiXCR, and retained in-frame beta chains. CDR3 protein duplicates are merged, each entry listing the most common genes and DNA. TCRdb, not the authors, supplied the V and J calls. This sample gives around 690,000 distinct CDR3 sequences in total; 17% of them show up just once. Around 15% of the sample is held by the ten biggest clonotypes.

Measured from the cysteine to the phenylalanine, the CDR3 is 16 residues long. Only the CDR3 portion is preserved as DNA: 48 bases, with reading frame beginning at the first base. The V end loses 2 bases and the J end loses 2 bases, and a stretch of 14 bases separates them. From a lookup of the germline V gene, CDR1 and CDR2 are SGHTA and FQGTGA. Broad study findings and their caveats: During validation, the model predicted progression to ophthalmopathy a median of around 6 months ahead of onset, with more than 60% sensitivity and 72.22% specificity. In cross-validation, a model built on a 13 V-J signature told ophthalmopathy apart from stable hyperthyroidism with 85% to 90% sensitivity and 81% to 82% specificity, and in testing the same model reached 80%/75%. No statistical method was used to fix the sample size in advance, and group allocation was not hidden from the investigators. Most expanded thyroid clonotypes (frequency above 0.001) were also detected in blood, a finding suggesting that blood repertoires may reflect thyroid immune responses.

Stable Graves' hyperthyroidism was defined as the absence of progression to ophthalmopathy over 18 months of follow-up. Hyperthyroidism patients were aged 18 to 65 years and newly diagnosed, with disease duration of less than 2 months. The study excluded patients with uncontrolled infections, other autoimmune diseases, pregnancy or lactation. Diagnoses were established on the basis of clinical symptoms, serum thyroxine and TRAb, thyroid ultrasound, and orbital computed tomography. Ficoll-Paque density gradient centrifugation was used to isolate PBMCs from around 9.1 ml of fresh peripheral blood. Total RNA was extracted with Trizol reagent, and quality was checked on an Agilent 2100 Bioanalyzer.

Rearrangement joined TRBV7-3 to TRBJ2-3; no D gene can be assigned with confidence. This TCR came from a man in his forties or fifties with Graves' hyperthyroidism. The specimen was blood. The CDR3 reads as follows: CASSLGRSKYTDTQYF. The nucleotides read TGTGCCAGCAGCTTAGGACGTTCAAAGTACACAGATACGCAGTATTTT.